A single sample is the source of the 8 T cell receptor beta chains below, sequenced in a study of early T cells in non-severe SARS-CoV-2 infection. From the 5' RACE reads, TCRdb called clonotypes with MiXCR, one entry per CDR3 protein. The sample lists tens of thousands of distinct CDR3 sequences, 9.5% to 15% occurring once. This specimen consisted of whole blood, obtained at baseline. The receptors stem from an adult who was a healthcare worker with PCR-confirmed SARS-CoV-2 infection or an uninfected control (not recorded which). The donor label of this sample is uncertain.

This clonotype was found many times. The chain combines TRBV7-9 with TRBJ2-1, with D possibly being TRBD1 or TRBD2 (6 bases each). CDR1 SEHNR and CDR2 FQNEAQ come from the germline V gene (reference sequence). V gave up 1 base and J gave up 7 bases, with 14 bases separating them. The CDR3 is 15 residues long. The CDR3: CASSLDYRAGNEQFF. CDR3 nucleotide sequence: TGTGCCAGCAGCTTAGATTACAGGGCGGGGAATGAGCAGTTCTTC. Together with reference TRBV7-9 and TRBJ2-1, the CDR3 gives the full variable domain: DTGVSQNPRHKITKRGQNVTFRCDPISEHNRLYWYRQTLGQGPEFLTYFQNEAQLEKSRLLSDRFSAERPKGSFSTLEIQRTEQGDSAMYLCASSLDYRAGNEQFFGPGTRLTVL.

This clonotype has a count of ten or more. This chain uses TRBV28 with TRBJ1-5; TRBD1 aligns across 12 bases. The junction had 7 bases not matched to a gene; V was cut back by 5 bases and J by 8 bases. The CDR3 has 15 amino acids. CDR1 and CDR2 (germline): MDHEN, SYDVKM. The CDR3 region has the DNA TGTGCCAGCAGTATCGGGACAGGGGGCTTTAAGCCCCAGCATTTT. Protein product: CASSIGTGGFKPQHF. Complete variable domain (other parts from reference TRBV28 and TRBJ1-5): DVKVTQSSRYLVKRTGEKVFLECVQDMDHENMFWYRQDPGLGLRLIYFSYDVKMKEKGDIPEGYSVSREKKERFSLILESASTNQTSMYLCASSIGTGGFKPQHFGDGTRLSIL.

Only a few counts were recorded for this clonotype. This chain links TRBV21-1 with TRBJ2-1. TRBV21-1 is a recognized pseudogene. The CDR3 has 15 residues. The CDR3 region is CASTSRVRSYNEQFF. CDR3 nucleotide sequence: TGTGCCAGCACTTCTAGGGTCCGCTCCTACAATGAGCAGTTCTTC.

This clonotype has a handful of counts. The chain joins TRBV7-9 to TRBJ2-3, with a weak D call TRBD1 (5 bases). The CDR3 loop spans 15 amino acids. The germline V gene encodes CDR1 SEHNR and CDR2 FQNEAQ (reference sequence). V was cut by 7 bases and J by 0 bases, with 14 bases left in between. CDR3 region: CASTSGAGSTDTQYF. The CDR3 DNA is TGTGCCAGCACCTCCGGTGCAGGGAGCACAGATACGCAGTATTTT. Combining the CDR3 with reference TRBV7-9 and TRBJ2-3 gives the whole variable domain DTGVSQNPRHKITKRGQNVTFRCDPISEHNRLYWYRQTLGQGPEFLTYFQNEAQLEKSRLLSDRFSAERPKGSFSTLEIQRTEQGDSAMYLCASTSGAGSTDTQYFGPGTRLTVL.

The V call is TRBV9, the J call TRBJ1-1, with D unclear. Germline CDR1 is SGDLS and CDR2 is YYNGEE. There are 12 residues in the CDR3. V lost 3 bases and J 1 base, leaving 4 bases between the germline ends. The CDR3 is CASSGGNTEAFF. The CDR3 nucleotides read TGTGCCAGCAGCGGGGGGAACACTGAAGCTTTCTTT. The full variable domain, its missing parts supplied by reference TRBV9 and TRBJ1-1, is DSGVTQTPKHLITATGQRVTLRCSPRSGDLSVYWYQQSLDQGLQFLIQYYNGEERAKGNILERFSAQQFPDLHSELNLSSLELGDSALYFCASSGGNTEAFFGQGTRLTVV.

This clonotype was observed a few times. This chain links TRBV2 with TRBJ1-2; D perhaps matches TRBD1 (6 bases). The germline gives CDR1 SNHLY, CDR2 FYNNEI. Trimming pared 6 bases from V and 6 bases from J, leaving 11 bases between. The CDR3 is made up of 12 amino acids. In DNA, the CDR3 is TGTGCCAGCAGCGAGGGGACAAATGGCTACACCTTC. This gives the protein CASSEGTNGYTF.

V is TRBV7-8 and J is TRBJ1-5, with 9 bases lining up with TRBD1. Germline V gene sequence: CDR1 SGHVS, CDR2 FQNEAQ. CDR3 length equals 13 residues. The V gene end was trimmed by 5 bases and the J gene end by 11 bases; junction bases not matched to a gene: 7. The CDR3 here is CASSLTGGSAQHF. CDR3 coding DNA: TGTGCCAGCAGCCTAACAGGGGGCTCGGCCCAGCATTTT.

This clonotype turned up a few times. The chain couples TRBV21-1 to TRBJ1-2. TRBV21-1 is reported as a pseudogene. This CDR3 is 15 amino acids long. The CDR3 spells CASSKAPASNYGYTF. In DNA, the CDR3 is TGTGCCAGCAGCAAAGCCCCAGCGTCTAACTATGGCTACACCTTC.